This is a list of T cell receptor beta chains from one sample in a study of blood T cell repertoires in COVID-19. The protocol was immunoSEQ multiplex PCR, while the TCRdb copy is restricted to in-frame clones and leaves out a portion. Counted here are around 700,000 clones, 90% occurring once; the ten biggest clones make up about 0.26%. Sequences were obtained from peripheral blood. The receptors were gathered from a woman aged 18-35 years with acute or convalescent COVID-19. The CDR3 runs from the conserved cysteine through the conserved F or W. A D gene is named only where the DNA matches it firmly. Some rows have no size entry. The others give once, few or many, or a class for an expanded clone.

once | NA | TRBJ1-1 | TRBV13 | CASSLYEGNTEAFF | TGTGCCAGCAGCTTATATGAGGGGAACACTGAAGCTTTCTTT
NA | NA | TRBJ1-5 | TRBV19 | CASSMQKGRQPQHF | TGTGCCAGTAGTATGCAGAAAGGGAGACAGCCCCAGCATTTT
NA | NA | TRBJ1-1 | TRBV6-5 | CASSTGTEAFF | TGTGCCAGCAGTACAGGGACTGAAGCTTTCTTT
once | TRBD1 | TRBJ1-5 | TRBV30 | CAWSAGTGLNQPQHF | TGTGCCTGGAGCGCCGGGACAGGGTTAAATCAGCCCCAGCATTTT
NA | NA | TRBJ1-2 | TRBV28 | CASTPKQGRGYTF | TGTGCCAGCACCCCCAAGCAGGGTCGGGGCTACACCTTC
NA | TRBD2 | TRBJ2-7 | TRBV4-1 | CASSQDPTTSGETYEQYF | TGCGCCAGCAGCCAAGACCCCACGACTAGCGGGGAGACCTACGAGCAGTACTTC
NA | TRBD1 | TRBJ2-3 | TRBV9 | CASSAWGQGTDTQYF | TGTGCCAGCAGCGCATGGGGACAGGGGACAGATACGCAGTATTTT
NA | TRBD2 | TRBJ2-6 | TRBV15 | CATSMSGGSGANVLTF | TGTGCCACCAGCATGAGCGGGGGCTCTGGGGCCAACGTCCTGACTTTC
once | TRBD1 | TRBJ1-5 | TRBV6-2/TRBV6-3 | CASSYARTGRDQPQHF | TGTGCCAGCAGTTACGCCCGGACAGGCAGGGACCAGCCCCAGCATTTT
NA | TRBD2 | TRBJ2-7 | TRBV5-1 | CASSSHTSGPSYEQYF | TGCGCCAGCAGCTCCCATACTAGCGGACCCTCCTACGAGCAGTACTTC
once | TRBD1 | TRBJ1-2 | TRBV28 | CAITGGGYYGYTF | TGTGCAATCACCGGAGGGGGCTACTATGGCTACACCTTC
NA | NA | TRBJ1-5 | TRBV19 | CASSIGGGANQPQHF | TGTGCCAGTAGTATAGGCGGGGGGGCCAATCAGCCCCAGCATTTT
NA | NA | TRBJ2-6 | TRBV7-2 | CASSWFGGGSSGANVLTF | TGTGCCAGCAGCTGGTTTGGAGGGGGCAGCTCTGGGGCCAACGTCCTGACTTTC
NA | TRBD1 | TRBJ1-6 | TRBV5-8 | CASSRWTGGNSPLHF | TGTGCCAGCAGCCGGTGGACAGGCGGGAATTCACCCCTCCACTTT
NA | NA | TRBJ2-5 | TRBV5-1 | CASSPGPWETQYF | TGCGCCAGCAGCCCTGGGCCCTGGGAGACCCAGTACTTC
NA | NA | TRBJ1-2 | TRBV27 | CASSLLAGNRYYGYTF | TGTGCCAGCAGTTTATTGGCAGGGAACCGTTACTATGGCTACACCTTC
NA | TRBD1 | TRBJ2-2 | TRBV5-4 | CASSQGAGELFF | TGTGCCAGCAGCCAGGGGGCCGGGGAGCTGTTTTTT
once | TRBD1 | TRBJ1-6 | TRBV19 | CASSIALQGAQRENYNSPLHF | TGTGCCAGTAGTATCGCGCTACAGGGGGCGCAGAGGGAGAACTATAATTCACCCCTCCACTTT
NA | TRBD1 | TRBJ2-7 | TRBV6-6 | CASKPDRGLIYEQYF | TGTGCCAGCAAACCAGACAGGGGGCTCATCTACGAGCAGTACTTC
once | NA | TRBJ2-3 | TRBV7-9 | CASSLGGETDTQYF | TGTGCCAGCAGCTTAGGTGGGGAGACAGATACGCAGTATTTT
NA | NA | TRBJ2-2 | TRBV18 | CASQPAVSGGELFF | TGTGCCAGCCAACCAGCGGTGTCGGGCGGGGAGCTGTTTTTT
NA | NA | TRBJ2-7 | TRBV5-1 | CASSPGLASYEQYF | TGCGCCAGCAGTCCGGGTCTGGCCTCCTACGAGCAGTACTTC
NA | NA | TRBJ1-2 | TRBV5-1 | CASSPSTGGYTF | TGCGCCAGCAGCCCATCGACAGGAGGCTACACCTTC
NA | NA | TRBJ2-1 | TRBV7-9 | CASSLGRHNEQFF | TGTGCCAGCAGCTTGGGCAGACACAATGAGCAGTTCTTC
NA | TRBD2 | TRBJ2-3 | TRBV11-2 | CASSFFASGEPDTQYF | TGTGCCAGCAGCTTTTTTGCTAGCGGGGAGCCAGATACGCAGTATTTT
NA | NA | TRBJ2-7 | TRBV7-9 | CASSLAHRLGEQYF | TGTGCCAGCAGCTTAGCTCACCGACTCGGGGAGCAGTACTTC
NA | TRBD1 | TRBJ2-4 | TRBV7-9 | CASSHKTGGIKNIQYF | TGTGCCAGCAGCCATAAGACAGGGGGAATCAAAAACATTCAGTACTTC
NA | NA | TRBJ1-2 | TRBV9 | CASSVAPGGGYGYTF | TGTGCCAGCAGCGTAGCACCCGGGGGAGGCTATGGCTACACCTTC
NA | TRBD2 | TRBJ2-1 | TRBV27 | CASVSGGARNEQFF | TGTGCCAGCGTAAGCGGGGGGGCACGTAATGAGCAGTTCTTC
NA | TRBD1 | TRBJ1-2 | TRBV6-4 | CASSPNPAGGSGYTF | TGTGCCAGCAGTCCTAATCCTGCAGGGGGCTCGGGCTACACCTTC